This passage covers 8 T cell receptor beta chains from one sample sequenced in a study of control samples from healthy donors and cancer patients. Sequencing used immunoSEQ multiplex PCR; TCRdb keeps in-frame clones, though not all of them. The sample includes under 75,000 clones, approximately 85% of them seen just once. Sequencing was performed on blood. These receptors came from a man aged 35 to 55 in good health.

The chain is built from TRBV2 and TRBJ1-2; 9 bases are a match to TRBD1. Germline-derived CDR1 and CDR2 are SNHLY and FYNNEI. V gave up 3 bases and J gave up 6 bases; unmatched junction bases: 2. The CDR3 loop spans 13 amino acids. The CDR3, as DNA: TGTGCCAGCAGTGACGGGACAGGGAATGGCTACACCTTC. This codes for CASSDGTGNGYTF.

This clone was detected only once. The chain carries TRBV11-2 and TRBJ1-3; TRBD1 matches 9 bases. Per the germline V gene, CDR1 is SGHAT and CDR2 is FQNNGV. Trimming removed 4 bases from V and 0 bases from J; junction bases left unmatched: 7. The CDR3 has 17 residues. For the CDR3, the DNA is TGTGCCAGCAGCTCGGGGACAGGGACGAGCTCTGGAAACACCATATATTTT. It translates to CASSSGTGTSSGNTIYF.

The chain couples TRBV7-2 to TRBJ2-2; no firm D call. The CDR3 loop spans 14 amino acids. Germline V gene lookup returns CDR1 SGHTA and CDR2 FQGNSA. Between the trimmed V and J ends, which lost 4 bases and 3 bases, there was a span of 9 bases. The CDR3 reads CASSSGFHTGELFF. CDR3 sequence (DNA): TGTGCCAGCAGCTCCGGCTTTCACACCGGGGAGCTGTTTTTT.

The chain joins TRBV5-5 to TRBJ1-5; D is ambiguous. There are 18 residues in the CDR3. The V end lost 0 bases, the J end lost 0 bases, and 16 bases lay between the germline ends. CDR1 SGHKS and CDR2 YYEKEE come from the germline V gene (reference sequence). The CDR3 loop is CASSLGRREGISNQPQHF. The CDR3 nucleotides read TGTGCCAGCAGCTTGGGGAGACGGGAAGGAATTAGCAATCAGCCCCAGCATTTT.

The rearrangement uses TRBV9 and TRBJ1-1; D perhaps matches TRBD1 (6 bases). Trimming pared 5 bases from V and 4 bases from J, leaving 9 bases between. CDR3 size: 12 residues. Germline V gene sequence: CDR1 SGDLS, CDR2 YYNGEE. CDR3 DNA: TGTGCCAGCAGTGGACAGACCACTGAAGCTTTCTTT. Its protein product is CASSGQTTEAFF.

CDR3 in DNA: TGTGCCAGCAGTTTTTACAGGGGGCTCGGCTACACCTTC. This translates into CASSFYRGLGYTF. This chain links TRBV28 with TRBJ1-2, with 9 bases aligning to TRBD1. The germline V gene encodes CDR1 MDHEN and CDR2 SYDVKM. Germline trimming cut 3 bases from V and 8 bases from J; bases unmatched to any gene: 4. The CDR3 covers 13 residues.

This chain connects TRBV7-3 to TRBJ1-1; D remains unclear. Germline-derived CDR1 and CDR2 are SGHTA and FQGTGA. V lost 5 bases and J lost 3, with 16 bases in between. This CDR3 contains 15 residues. CDR3 in amino acids: CASSLGSPPDTEAFF. In nucleotides, the CDR3 is TGTGCCAGCAGCCTCGGCAGCCCGCCAGACACTGAAGCTTTCTTT.

This clone was picked up one time. The V call is TRBV9, the J call TRBJ1-3, with D hard to call. Germline CDR1 and CDR2: SGDLS and YYNGEE. The CDR3 has 14 amino acids. The ends were cut back, 3 bases at V and 1 base at J, with 8 bases in the middle. CDR3 protein: CASSDGRSGNTIYF. CDR3 bases: TGTGCCAGCAGCGACGGCAGGTCTGGAAACACCATATATTTT.